A single TCR beta chain is shown here with its context. Its cognate antigen is unknown. The data were produced by immunoSEQ multiplex PCR, yet TCRdb's version contains in-frame clones alone and is incomplete. The table records tens of thousands of clones, around 84% of them present only once. The entry originates in a study of STAT5B mutations in CD4+ large granular lymphocyte leukemia. Study results and caveats: TRBV06-family usage was enriched in top patient clones (8/27) versus controls (2/35).

This CDR3 has 18 amino acids. Trimming pared 0 bases from V and 4 bases from J, leaving 22 bases between. CDR1 is SGHRS and CDR2 is YFSETQ in the germline V gene. The sample consisted of CD4+ T cells from blood buffy coats. The source is a human donor in good health. The V and J genes are TRBV5-1 and TRBJ1-1; D is undetermined. In DNA form, the CDR3 reads TGCGCCAGCAGCTTGGCCATCGGAGGAACAGACATTTCCACTGAAGCTTTCTTT. Encoded protein: CASSLAIGGTDISTEAFF.